This T cell receptor beta chain was identified in a study of shared clonotypes between healthy human individuals. Points from the study as a whole: Some clonotypes were shared by all four sorted-subset donors, while others were not shared. The non-shared ones had lower generation probabilities than the shared ones.

Regarding this clone: Its antigen remains unidentified.

Methods used by the authors: As immunoSEQ supplied junction-only sequences (without quality scores), filtering differed. The repertoire was sequenced with immunoSEQ multiplex PCR; TCRdb's copy has only in-frame clones and lacks some. The V and J calls and clone size come from that table; D and trimming were worked out from the DNA. The repertoire holds roughly 2 million clones, with around 95% as singletons. The CDR3 contains 14 residues. CDR1 and CDR2 (germline): GTSNPN, SVGIG (reference sequence). V was cut by 0 bases and J by 2 bases, with 10 bases left in between. This rearrangement joins TRBV30 to TRBJ1-1; no definite D call. Sequenced input: naive CD4+ T cells sorted from blood. Subset meaning: CD45RA+ positively selected. The receptor was derived from a man aged 18 to 29 in good health. CDR3 region: CAWSVSYRNTEAFF. The CDR3 DNA follows: TGTGCCTGGAGTGTAAGTTACAGAAACACTGAAGCTTTCTTT.